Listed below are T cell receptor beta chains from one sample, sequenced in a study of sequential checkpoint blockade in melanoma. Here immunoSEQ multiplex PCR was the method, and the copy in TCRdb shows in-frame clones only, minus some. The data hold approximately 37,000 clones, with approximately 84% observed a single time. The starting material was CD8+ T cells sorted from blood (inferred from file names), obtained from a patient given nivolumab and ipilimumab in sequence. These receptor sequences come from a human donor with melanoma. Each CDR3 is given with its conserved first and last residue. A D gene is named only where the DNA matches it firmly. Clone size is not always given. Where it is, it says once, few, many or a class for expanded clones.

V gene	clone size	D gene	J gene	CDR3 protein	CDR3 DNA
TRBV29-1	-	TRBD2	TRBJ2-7	CSVEGLAGLQEQYF	TGCAGCGTTGAGGGACTAGCGGGACTTCAAGAGCAGTACTTC
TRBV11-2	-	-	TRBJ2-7	CASSLAGQGNEQYF	TGTGCCAGCAGCTTAGCGGGTCAGGGCAACGAGCAGTACTTC
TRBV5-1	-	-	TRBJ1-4	CASSLASAGDNEKLFF	TGCGCCAGCAGCTTGGCATCGGCAGGGGATAATGAAAAACTGTTTTTT
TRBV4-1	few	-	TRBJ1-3	CASSQDPAGSMGGNTIYF	TGCGCCAGCAGCCAAGACCCGGCGGGGTCCATGGGGGGAAACACCATATATTTT
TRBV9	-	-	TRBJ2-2	CASSVGGYTGELFF	TGTGCCAGCAGCGTAGGAGGGTACACCGGGGAGCTGTTTTTT
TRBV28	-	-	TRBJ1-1	CASSSGQMNTEAFF	TGTGCCAGCAGTTCTGGACAAATGAACACTGAAGCTTTCTTT
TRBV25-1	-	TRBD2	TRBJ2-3	CASSVKREVDTQYF	TGTGCCAGCAGTGTCAAGCGGGAGGTGGATACGCAGTATTTT
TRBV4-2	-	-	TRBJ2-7	CASSQEFREYYEQYF	TGTGCCAGCAGCCAAGAGTTCCGGGAGTACTACGAGCAGTACTTC
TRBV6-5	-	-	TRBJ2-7	CASSGTGPYEQYF	TGTGCCAGCAGTGGAACAGGTCCCTACGAGCAGTACTTC
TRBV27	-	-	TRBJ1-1	CASSPLPTNAEAFF	TGTGCCAGCAGTCCGCTACCAACGAACGCTGAAGCTTTCTTT
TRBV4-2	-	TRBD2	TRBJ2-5	CASSRAGAQETQYF	TGTGCCAGCAGCCGAGCGGGGGCCCAAGAGACCCAGTACTTC
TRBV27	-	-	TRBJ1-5	CASSFRGGPQHF	TGTGCCAGCAGTTTTCGAGGGGGGCCCCAGCATTTT
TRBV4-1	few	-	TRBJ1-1	CASSQDPGVNTEAFF	TGCGCCAGCAGCCAAGATCCGGGGGTGAACACTGAAGCTTTCTTT
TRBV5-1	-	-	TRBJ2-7	CASSLFPSSYEQYF	TGCGCCAGCAGCTTGTTCCCGAGCTCCTACGAGCAGTACTTC
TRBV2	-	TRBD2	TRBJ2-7	CASSVPSGTYEQYF	TGTGCCAGCAGTGTCCCTAGCGGTACCTACGAGCAGTACTTC
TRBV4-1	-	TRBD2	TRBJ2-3	CASSQDISGLVADTQYF	TGCGCCAGCAGTCAAGATATATCTGGACTAGTTGCAGATACGCAGTATTTT
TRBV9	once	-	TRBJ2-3	CASSPGYTDTQYF	TGTGCCAGCAGCCCCGGGTACACAGATACGCAGTATTTT
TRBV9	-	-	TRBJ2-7	CASSPRRNSYEQYF	TGTGCCAGCAGCCCACGGCGGAACTCCTACGAGCAGTACTTC
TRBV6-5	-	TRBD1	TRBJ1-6	CASSYSIETGNSPLHF	TGTGCCAGCAGTTACTCGATCGAGACAGGGAATTCACCCCTCCACTTT
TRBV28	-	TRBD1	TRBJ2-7	CASSSGDSLSYEQYF	TGTGCCAGCTCTTCTGGGGACAGCCTCTCCTACGAGCAGTACTTC
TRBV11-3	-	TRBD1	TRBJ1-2	CASSLTGDYGYTF	TGTGCCAGCAGCTTGACAGGGGACTATGGCTACACCTTC
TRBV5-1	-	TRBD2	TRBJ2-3	CASSGAGLAGSDTQYF	TGCGCCAGCAGCGGGGCGGGACTAGCGGGATCAGATACGCAGTATTTT
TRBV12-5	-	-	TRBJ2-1	CASASSDREQFF	TGTGCTAGTGCCAGCTCGGACAGAGAGCAGTTCTTC
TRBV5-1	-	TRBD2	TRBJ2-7	CASSLAGGSYEQYF	TGCGCCAGCAGCTTGGCGGGGGGCTCCTACGAGCAGTACTTC
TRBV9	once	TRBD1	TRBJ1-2	CASSATGSEGYTF	TGTGCCAGCAGCGCGACAGGGTCGGAAGGCTACACCTTC
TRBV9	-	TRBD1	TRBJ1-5	CASSPGQGRNQPQHF	TGTGCCAGCAGCCCCGGACAGGGACGCAATCAGCCCCAGCATTTT
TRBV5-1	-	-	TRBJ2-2	CASSLNREDTGELFF	TGCGCCAGCAGCTTGAATAGAGAGGACACCGGGGAGCTGTTTTTT
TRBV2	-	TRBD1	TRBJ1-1	CASSELRTGVEAFF	TGTGCCAGCAGTGAATTGAGGACAGGGGTTGAAGCTTTCTTT
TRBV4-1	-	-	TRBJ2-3	CASSQADSTDTQYF	TGCGCCAGCAGCCAAGCAGATTCCACAGATACGCAGTATTTT
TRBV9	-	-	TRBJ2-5	CASTDSVQETQYF	TGTGCCAGCACCGACAGCGTCCAAGAGACCCAGTACTTC
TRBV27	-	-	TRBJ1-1	CASSRYSGSEAFF	TGTGCCAGCAGTCGGTACTCAGGATCAGAAGCTTTCTTT
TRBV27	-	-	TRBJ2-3	CASSLTNGYTDTQYF	TGTGCCAGCAGTCTGACTAACGGATACACAGATACGCAGTATTTT
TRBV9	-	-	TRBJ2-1	CASNRDSAYNEQFF	TGTGCCAGCAACCGGGACTCCGCCTACAATGAGCAGTTCTTC
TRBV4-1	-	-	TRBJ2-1	CASSPGSREQFF	TGTGCCAGCAGCCCCGGGTCACGTGAGCAGTTCTTC
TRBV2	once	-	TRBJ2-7	CASSEPHEQYF	TGTGCCAGCAGTGAGCCCCACGAGCAGTACTTC
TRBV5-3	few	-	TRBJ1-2	CASSLTKQGWYGYTF	TGTGCCAGCAGCTTGACGAAACAGGGTTGGTATGGCTACACCTTC
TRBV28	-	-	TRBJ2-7	CASSLSLTGSYEQYF	TGTGCCAGCAGTTTATCCCTCACCGGGTCCTACGAGCAGTACTTC
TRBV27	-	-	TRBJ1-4	CASSLRTGEKLFF	TGTGCCAGCAGTTTAAGGACTGGTGAAAAACTGTTTTTT
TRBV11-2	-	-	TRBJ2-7	CASSLVGGSNYEQYF	TGTGCCAGCAGCTTAGTGGGAGGAAGCAACTACGAGCAGTACTTC
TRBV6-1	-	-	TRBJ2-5	CASSETGLETQYF	TGTGCCAGCAGTGAGACAGGATTAGAGACCCAGTACTTC
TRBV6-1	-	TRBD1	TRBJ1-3	CASSQGATGNTIYF	TGTGCCAGCAGTCAGGGGGCCACTGGAAACACCATATATTTT
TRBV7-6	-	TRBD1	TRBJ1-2	CASSLGQGHANYGYTF	TGTGCCAGCAGCTTGGGACAGGGCCATGCTAACTATGGCTACACCTTC
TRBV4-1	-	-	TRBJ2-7	CASSDETYEQYF	TGCGCCAGCAGCGATGAAACTTACGAGCAGTACTTC
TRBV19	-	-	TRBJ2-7	CASSMTNEQYF	TGTGCCAGTAGTATGACAAACGAGCAGTACTTC
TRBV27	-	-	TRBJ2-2	CASSLVGTSNTGELFF	TGTGCCAGCAGTTTGGTGGGGACTTCGAACACCGGGGAGCTGTTTTTT
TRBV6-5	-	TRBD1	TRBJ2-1	CASSYSQGAGEQFF	TGTGCCAGCAGTTACTCCCAGGGGGCTGGTGAGCAGTTCTTC
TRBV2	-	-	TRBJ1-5	CASSRGQYSNQPQHF	TGTGCCAGCAGTAGAGGACAGTATAGCAATCAGCCCCAGCATTTT
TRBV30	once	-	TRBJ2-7	CAWSSRGYYEQYF	TGTGCCTGGAGTAGCCGGGGATACTACGAGCAGTACTTC
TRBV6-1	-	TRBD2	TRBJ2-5	CASSEDAGGPQETQYF	TGTGCCAGCAGTGAAGACGCGGGAGGGCCCCAAGAGACCCAGTACTTC
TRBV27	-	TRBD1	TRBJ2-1	CASSMTGGVNEQFF	TGTGCCAGCAGTATGACAGGGGGTGTCAATGAGCAGTTCTTC
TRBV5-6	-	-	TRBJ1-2	CASSERDGYGYTF	TGTGCCAGCAGTGAGCGGGACGGCTATGGCTACACCTTC